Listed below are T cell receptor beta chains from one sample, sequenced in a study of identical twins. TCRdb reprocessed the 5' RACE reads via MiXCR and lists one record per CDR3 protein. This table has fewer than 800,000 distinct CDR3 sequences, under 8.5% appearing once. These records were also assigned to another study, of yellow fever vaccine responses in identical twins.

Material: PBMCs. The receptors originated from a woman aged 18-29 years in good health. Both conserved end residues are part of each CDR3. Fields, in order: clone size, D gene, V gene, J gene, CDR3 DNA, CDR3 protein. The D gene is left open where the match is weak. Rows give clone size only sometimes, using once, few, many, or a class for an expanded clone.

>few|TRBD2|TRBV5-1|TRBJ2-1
TGCGCCAGCAGCTTCACCGGGACTAGCGATTATGAGCAGTTCTTC
CASSFTGTSDYEQFF
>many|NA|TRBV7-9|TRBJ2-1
TGTGCCAGCAGCTTATCTAGCGTCGAGCAGTTCTTC
CASSLSSVEQFF
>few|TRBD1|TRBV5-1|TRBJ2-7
TGCGCCAGCAGCTTGGCACAGGGGGGATCCGAGCAGTACTTC
CASSLAQGGSEQYF
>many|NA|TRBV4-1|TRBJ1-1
TGCGCCAGCAGCGGGGTGGGTTTTTTGATGAACACTGAAGCTTTCTTT
CASSGVGFLMNTEAFF
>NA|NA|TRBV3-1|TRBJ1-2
TGTGCCAGCAGCCAAGATCGGAGGCTTTATGGCTACACCTTC
CASSQDRRLYGYTF
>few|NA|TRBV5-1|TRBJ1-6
TGCGCCAGCAGCTTGGTATCAGGTTCACCCCTCCACTTT
CASSLVSGSPLHF
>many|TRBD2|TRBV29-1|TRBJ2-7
TGCAGCGCCGGGCCGGGACTAGCGGGGCCCTACGAGCAGTACTTC
CSAGPGLAGPYEQYF
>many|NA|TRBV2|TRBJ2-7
TGTGCCAGCAGCCTCGGGGCTACCTGGGAGCAGTACTTC
CASSLGATWEQYF
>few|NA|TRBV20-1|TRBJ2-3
TGCAGTGCCCATACCGGGGAAGATACGCAGTATTTT
CSAHTGEDTQYF
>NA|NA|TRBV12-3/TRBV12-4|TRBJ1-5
TGTGCCAGCAGCCCGACGAGCGGATCCAATCAGCCCCAGCATTTT
CASSPTSGSNQPQHF
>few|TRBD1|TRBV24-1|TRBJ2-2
TGTGCCACTAAGCCGGGACAGGGGTACACCGGGGAGCTGTTTTTT
CATKPGQGYTGELFF
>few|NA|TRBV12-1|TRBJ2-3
TGTGCCAGCAGCTTACGCTGGACTGAAAGTCCCGATACGCAGTATTTT
CASSLRWTESPDTQYF
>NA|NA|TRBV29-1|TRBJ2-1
TGCAGCGTTGACTGGAGGAAATACAATGAGCAGTTCTTC
CSVDWRKYNEQFF
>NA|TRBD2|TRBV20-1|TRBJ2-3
TGCAGTGCTAGCAGGATAGCGGGGAGCACAGATACGCAGTATTTT
CSASRIAGSTDTQYF
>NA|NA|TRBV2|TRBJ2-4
TGTGCCAGCAGTGACGGGGTTGACATTCAGTACTTC
CASSDGVDIQYF
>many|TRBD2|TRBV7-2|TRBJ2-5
TGTGCCAGCAGCCCCAGATCTAGCGGGAGTGTAGAGACCCAGTACTTC
CASSPRSSGSVETQYF
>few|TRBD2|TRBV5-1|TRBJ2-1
TGCGCCAGCAGCTTGGATAGCGGGGGGGGAAACAATGAGCAGTTCTTC
CASSLDSGGGNNEQFF
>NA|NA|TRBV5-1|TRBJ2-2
TGCGCCAGCAGCCCACTAGGGGAATCAAACACCGGGGAGCTGTTTTTT
CASSPLGESNTGELFF
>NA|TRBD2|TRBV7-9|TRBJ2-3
TGTGCCAGCAGCCGGGAGAGTCTTCGGGGGGCAGATACGCAGTATTTT
CASSRESLRGADTQYF
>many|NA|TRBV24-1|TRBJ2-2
TGTGCCACCAGTGATTCTAGAAACGCCGGGGAGCTGTTTTTT
CATSDSRNAGELFF
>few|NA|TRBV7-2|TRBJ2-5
TGTGCCAGCAGCGCAACAGCCTCGTACCAAGAGACCCAGTACTTC
CASSATASYQETQYF
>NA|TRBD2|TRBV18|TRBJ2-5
TGTGCCAGCTCACCTCAGCGGGAGGGCCGGGAGACCCAGTACTTC
CASSPQREGRETQYF
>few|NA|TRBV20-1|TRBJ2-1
TGCAGTGCTAGAATAGCGACGGAGCAGTTCTTC
CSARIATEQFF
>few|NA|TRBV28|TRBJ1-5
TGTGCCAGCGACGAACGGGGGGCCCAAGGGAGGCCCCAGCATTTT
CASDERGAQGRPQHF
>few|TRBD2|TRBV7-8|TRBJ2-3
TGTGCCAGCAGCCCGTGGACTAGCGGGGGGATGGGGGATACGCAGTATTTT
CASSPWTSGGMGDTQYF
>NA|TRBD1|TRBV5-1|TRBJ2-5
TGCGCCAGCTCCCGGACAGGGGGCGTAGAAGAGACCCAGTACTTC
CASSRTGGVEETQYF
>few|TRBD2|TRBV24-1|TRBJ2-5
TGTGCCACCAGTCTAGCGGGAGGAGCGGAGACCCAGTACTTC
CATSLAGGAETQYF
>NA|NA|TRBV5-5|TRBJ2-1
TGTGCCAGCAGCGTTGGGGTCCACAATGAGCAGTTCTTC
CASSVGVHNEQFF
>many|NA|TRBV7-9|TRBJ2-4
TGTGCCAGCAGCGCAGGGATAGCCAAAAACATTCAGTACTTC
CASSAGIAKNIQYF
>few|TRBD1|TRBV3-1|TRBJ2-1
TGTGCCAGCAGTCCGACAGGGGAGTCCTACAATGAGCAGTTCTTC
CASSPTGESYNEQFF
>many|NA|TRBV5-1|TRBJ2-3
TGCGCCAGCAGCCCCGGGTACACAGATACGCAGTATTTT
CASSPGYTDTQYF
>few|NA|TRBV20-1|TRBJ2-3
TGCAGTGCTAGAGCTGGGCCCCCGGGAGATACGCAGTATTTT
CSARAGPPGDTQYF
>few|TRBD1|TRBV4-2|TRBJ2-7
TGTGCCAGCAGCCCCGCCGGGACAGGGAAGACCTACGAGCAGTACTTC
CASSPAGTGKTYEQYF
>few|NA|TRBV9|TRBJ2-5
TGTGCCAGCAGCGTAAAGGCCGGGGAGACCCAGTACTTC
CASSVKAGETQYF
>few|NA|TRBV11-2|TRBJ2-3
TGTGCCAGCAGCCAGAGCGTGGAGGTTACGCAGTATTTT
CASSQSVEVTQYF
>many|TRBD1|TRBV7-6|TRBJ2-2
TGTGCCAGCAGCTTAGTACAGGGGAACGGGGAGCTGTTTTTT
CASSLVQGNGELFF
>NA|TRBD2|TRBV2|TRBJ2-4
TGTGCCAGCAGGAGTGGGCTAGCGGGAGGCTTGTATAACATTCAGTACTTC
CASRSGLAGGLYNIQYF
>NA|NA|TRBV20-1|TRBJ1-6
TGCAGTGCTAGGGGGGGGAGCTCCTATAATTCACCCCTCCACTTT
CSARGGSSYNSPLHF
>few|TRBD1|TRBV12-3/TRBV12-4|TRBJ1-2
TGTGCCAGCAGCCAGGGACAGGGAAGCGGCTACACCTTC
CASSQGQGSGYTF
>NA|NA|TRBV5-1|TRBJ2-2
TGCGCCAGCAGCGCACCCTTGACTAGCACCGGGGAGCTGTTTTTT
CASSAPLTSTGELFF
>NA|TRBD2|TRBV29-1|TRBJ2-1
TGCAGCGTTGAGGGGCTAGCGGGAGCTTATGAGCAGTTCTTC
CSVEGLAGAYEQFF